This TCR beta chain was observed in a study of blood T cell repertoires in COVID-19 (dated by TCRdb to 2018 to 2020). With respect to the entire study: Collaborator samples came from the United States, Italy and Spain and covered acute and convalescent phases of COVID-19. The repertoires were released in a freely available public database meant as a resource for research on the immune response to SARS-CoV-2. Subjects who had been exposed to COVID-19, were actively infected with it, or had recovered from it provided the deeply sampled blood TCRbeta repertoires that made up the dataset. The samples were drawn from the first 160 participants of the ongoing ImmuneRACE study and from 1,254 subjects provided by 6 global collaborators. Nearly every sample came with metadata listing a de-identified subject ID, COVID-19 status, age in years and sex. The material from the prospective study consisted of cDNA or gDNA derived from T cells, B-cell-depleted T cells, or PBMCs. Where HLA class I and class II types were available, the types were taken from metadata supplied by the sample provider, not from assay-based typing.

There are a few counts of this clone. Which antigen it targets is not known. Base qualities were left out, and no much larger clone turns up one base away. On the study overall, not on this receptor specifically: Clinical and demographic metadata were provided uncurated, with the amount varying by source and participant.

In the prospective study, participants were about 18 to 95 years old, resided in about two dozen geographic areas of the United States, and were enrolled through a virtual design. To assign participants to cohorts, the prospective study relied on clinical history that participants themselves reported in a screening survey and a study questionnaire. In the prospective study, mobile phlebotomists collected whole blood, serum and a nasopharyngeal or oropharyngeal swab from each participant. Participants in the prospective study had the option to provide additional blood draws and questionnaires over a roughly 2-month period. Blood samples from the prospective study were shipped frozen or at room temperature prior to DNA extraction. Its CDR3 holds 19 amino acids, cysteine through phenylalanine. Of all the DNA, just the CDR3 is kept, 57 bases in frame from base 1. CDR1 SGHDN and CDR2 FVKESK were looked up in the germline V gene. Ends trimmed: V by 3 bases, J by 4 bases; bases unmatched to a gene: 15.

TCRbeta CDR3 regions were amplified from genomic DNA by means of the immunoSEQ Assay, a bias-controlled multiplex PCR. The original pipeline was this. The number of nucleated cells in each sample was estimated from the amplification of reference gene primers within the assay. To quantify the absolute abundance of each unique TCRbeta CDR3 rearrangement, sequence reads were collapsed and filtered. For each sample, productive Simpson clonality was calculated by taking the square root of Simpson's diversity index across productive rearrangements. Entries here come from immuneACCESS through TCRdb and include only in-frame sequences with V and J called. Some clones fail to appear in such tables; in the studies checked, an unresolved V gene covers under half of the shortfall, and the cause of the remainder is unknown. V and J calls and clone size are as listed in that table; D and trimming were resolved from the DNA. In this sample the table shows over 55,000 clones, around 80% of which occur a single time. The top ten clones comprise 3.8% of the sample.

Here the chain combines TRBV14 and TRBJ2-1, with TRBD2 matching 10 junction bases. The clonotype was recovered from a woman in her thirties or forties with acute COVID-19. The sample taken for sequencing was PBMCs or T cells enriched from blood (not recorded which). In nucleotides, the sequence is TGTGCCAGCAGCCATCCCCCTCCCGGGACTAGCGCCATGTACAATGAGCAGTTCTTC. The translation is CASSHPPPGTSAMYNEQFF. Joined to the reference TRBV14 and TRBJ2-1 proteins, this CDR3 gives the full variable domain: EAGVTQFPSHSVIEKGQTVTLRCDPISGHDNLYWYRRVMGKEIKFLLHFVKESKQDESGMPNNRFLAERTGGTYSTLKVQPAELEDSGVYFCASSHPPPGTSAMYNEQFFGPGTRLTVL.